One and the same sample provided the 31 T cell receptor beta chains below, sequenced in a study of radiation and T cells in renal cell carcinoma. Time point defined: baseline pretreatment blood. The treatment is: 15 Gy SBRT to primary tumor, nephrectomy 4 weeks later. Method: immunoSEQ multiplex PCR; TCRdb's copy keeps in-frame clones and lacks some. This table holds about 140,000 clones, around four fifths found once. This specimen consisted of blood, obtained from a patient whose treatment included radiotherapy and nephrectomy. These receptors were taken from a woman in her fifties or sixties with renal cell carcinoma.

This rearrangement joins TRBV29-1 to TRBJ2-7; D unresolved. This CDR3 has 14 amino acids. The germline CDR1 and CDR2 sequences are SQVTM and ANQGSEA. Trimming took 3 bases from V and 5 from J, leaving 17 bases between them. The CDR3 nucleotides are TGCAGCGTTGACTGGACCCGCGGTTTGGACGAGCAGTACTTC. This sequence encodes CSVDWTRGLDEQYF.

The chain links TRBV21-1 to TRBJ1-2. TRBV21-1 is reported as a pseudogene. The CDR3 runs 12 residues. CDR3 bases: TGTGCCAGAAGGTGTAGGGGAGGCGGCTACACCTTC. Amino acids: CARRCRGGGYTF.

The CDR3 sequence: CASTPGGHATGELFF. For the CDR3, the DNA is TGTGCCAGCACCCCCGGCGGGCACGCCACCGGGGAGCTGTTTTTT. The chain uses TRBV6-6 and TRBJ2-2, with D possibly being TRBD2 (5 bases). This CDR3 region has 15 residues. CDR1 MNHNY and CDR2 SVGAGI come from the germline V gene (reference sequence). V was cut by 7 bases and J by 4 bases, with 16 bases left in between.

The chain couples TRBV6-6 to TRBJ1-6; D is perhaps TRBD1 (6 bases). The V gene lost 6 bases and the J gene lost 9 bases, with 15 bases spanning the gap. CDR1 is MNHNY and CDR2 is SVGAGI in the germline V gene (reference sequence). This CDR3 spans 14 amino acids. Here the CDR3 DNA reads TGTGCCAGCAGGACGGACAGATGGGCTTCACCCCTCCACTTT. It specifies CASRTDRWASPLHF.

Details on this clone: Compared with germline, one end of the junction differs, possibly owing to a read error. This chain uses TRBV7-2 with TRBJ2-1; TRBD2 agrees at 10 bases. The CDR3 has 16 residues. Germline V lookup: CDR1 SGHTA, CDR2 FQGNSA. CDR3 coding DNA: TGTGCCAGCAGCTGGGGGATGACTAGCGGGTCCAATAAGCAGTTCTTC. It encodes CASSWGMTSGSNKQFF.

This clone has a handful of counts. V gene TRBV2 combines with J gene TRBJ1-1; 9 bases agree with TRBD1. This CDR3 is built from 14 residues. Germline trimming cut 6 bases from V and 7 bases from J; bases unmatched to any gene: 9. Per germline, CDR1 SNHLY and CDR2 FYNNEI. CDR3 loop: CASSALKGQGEAFF. The CDR3 bases are TGTGCCAGCAGCGCCCTAAAGGGACAGGGTGAAGCTTTCTTT.

This chain joins TRBV5-5 and TRBJ1-1; the D is unclear. Germline loops: CDR1 SGHKS, CDR2 YYEKEE (reference sequence). Trimming took off 2 bases at V and 6 bases at J, with 14 bases between the two ends. The CDR3 is 14 amino acids. Here the CDR3 reads CASSFQGQDAEAFF. Written as DNA, the CDR3 is TGTGCCAGCAGCTTTCAAGGGCAGGACGCTGAAGCTTTCTTT.

The V call is TRBV7-9, the J call TRBJ1-2, with TRBD1 matching over 8 bases. Per the germline V gene, CDR1 is SEHNR and CDR2 is FQNEAQ (reference sequence). The CDR3 covers 17 residues. After removal of 1 base from V and 2 bases from J, the junction contained 9 bases not matched to a gene. In DNA, the CDR3 is TGTGCCAGCAGCTTAGTAGGGAGGACAGGGAAAAACTATGGCTACACCTTC. It encodes CASSLVGRTGKNYGYTF.

The chain links TRBV5-1 to TRBJ2-5, with D possibly TRBD1 on 5 matching bases. Germline V gene data show CDR1 as SGHRS and CDR2 as YFSETQ. The CDR3 consists of 14 residues. The V end was cut by 5 bases, the J end by 2 bases, with 13 bases between. CDR3 residues: CASRAGLGQETQYF. CDR3 DNA: TGCGCCAGCAGGGCAGGGTTAGGTCAAGAGACCCAGTACTTC. The variable domain in full, with the rest retrieved from reference TRBV5-1 and TRBJ2-5, is KAGVTQTPRYLIKTRGQQVTLSCSPISGHRSVSWYQQTPGQGLQFLFEYFSETQRNKGNFPGRFSGRQFSNSRSEMNVSTLELGDSALYLCASRAGLGQETQYFGPGTRLLVL.

The genes are TRBV5-4 and TRBJ2-2; D tentatively reads TRBD1 or TRBD2 (6 bases each). CDR3 length: 16 amino acids. CDR1 and CDR2 (germline): SGHNT, YYREEE (reference sequence). V shed 1 base and J shed 5 bases, with 15 bases lying between them. The CDR3, as DNA: TGTGCCAGCAGCTTGCCCGGGGGCAATATAACCGGGGAGCTGTTTTTT. Translated: CASSLPGGNITGELFF.

The chain has TRBV20-1 and TRBJ1-2; no clear D. CDR1 and CDR2 from the germline V gene are DFQATT and SNEGSKA (reference sequence). Trimming cost V 8 bases and J 4 bases, with 11 bases left between them. The CDR3 covers 11 residues. CDR3: CSRTGSYGYTF. The CDR3 nucleotides read TGCAGTCGGACGGGCAGCTATGGCTACACCTTC.

There are a few counts of this clone. CDR3 residues: CGWGGYGYTF. In DNA form, the CDR3 reads TGTGGATGGGGCGGCTATGGCTACACCTTC. V and J are TRBV30 and TRBJ1-2; a weak D match, TRBD1 (5 bases). Germline CDR1 is GTSNPN and CDR2 is SVGIG (reference sequence). There are 10 residues in the CDR3. Based on the CDR3 plus reference TRBV30 and TRBJ1-2, the full variable domain is SQTIHQWPATLVQPVGSPLSLECTVEGTSNPNLYWYRQAAGRGLQLLFYSVGIGQISSEVPQNLSASRPQDRQFILSSKKLLLSDSGFYLCGWGGYGYTFGSGTRLTVV.

The chain is built from TRBV28 and TRBJ1-5; D gene ambiguous. The CDR3 spans 16 residues. Germline CDR1 reads MDHEN; CDR2 reads SYDVKM. V was shortened by 4 bases and J by 4 bases, with 17 bases between the two germline ends. The CDR3: CASSYGSPATNQPQHF. CDR3 nucleotide sequence: TGTGCCAGCAGTTACGGATCGCCAGCAACAAATCAGCCCCAGCATTTT.

The J gene is TRBJ1-4, the V gene TRBV2; D is undetermined. Trimming removed 7 bases from V and 7 bases from J, with 19 bases in between. Per the germline V gene, CDR1 is SNHLY and CDR2 is FYNNEI. This CDR3 contains 15 residues. In nucleotides, the CDR3 is TGTGCCAGCACCCCGGCGAGGAAAGAGGGTGAAAAACTGTTTTTT. This codes for CASTPARKEGEKLFF.

This rearrangement joins TRBV28 to TRBJ1-5; D unclear. The CDR3 sequence is 15 residues long. Germline-derived CDR1 and CDR2 are MDHEN and SYDVKM. The V end lost 5 bases, the J end lost 3 bases, and 14 bases lay between the germline ends. DNA of the CDR3: TGTGCCAGCAGTCCGCCAGTGGCGGCCAATCAGCCCCAGCATTTT. This encodes CASSPPVAANQPQHF.

The genes are TRBV28 and TRBJ2-7; D is unclear. This CDR3 is 13 amino acids long. V shed 4 bases and J shed 1 base, with 8 bases lying between them. Germline V CDR1 and CDR2: MDHEN, SYDVKM. CDR3 coding DNA: TGTGCCAGCAGTTATGGCATGTCCTACGAGCAGTACTTC. As protein: CASSYGMSYEQYF.

This CDR3 is CASSIPPTDEQYF. CDR3 in DNA: TGTGCCAGTAGTATCCCCCCGACGGACGAGCAGTACTTC. The V gene is TRBV19, the J gene TRBJ2-7; D unresolved. In germline, CDR1 is LNHDA, CDR2 SQIVND (reference sequence). CDR3 length: 13 residues. With 3 bases removed from V and 5 bases from J, the gap between germline ends came to 11 bases.

The chain has TRBV5-1 and TRBJ1-1; possible D gene TRBD1, 6 bases. The CDR3 covers 12 residues. The ends were cut back, 5 bases at V and 4 bases at J, with 9 bases in the middle. Germline V gene data show CDR1 as SGHRS and CDR2 as YFSETQ. CDR3: CASRLDSTEAFF. The CDR3 bases are TGCGCCAGCAGACTGGACAGCACTGAAGCTTTCTTT.

This clone has a handful of counts. The gene calls are TRBV19 and TRBJ1-3; D is uncertain. V lost 7 bases to trimming and J lost 2 bases, with 18 bases between them. Germline CDR1 is LNHDA and CDR2 is SQIVND (reference sequence). CDR3 length equals 16 residues. The CDR3 nucleotides read TGTGCCAGTAAGCTCTCCCGGCAGGCACCTGGAAACACCATATATTTT. This codes for CASKLSRQAPGNTIYF.

This chain links TRBV5-1 with TRBJ1-2, with D perhaps TRBD1 (6 bases). The CDR3 totals 13 residues. Germline CDR1 reads SGHRS; CDR2 reads YFSETQ. Trimming removed 4 bases at V and 4 bases at J, with 11 bases between. The CDR3 here is CASSPGQSYGYTF. The DNA for the CDR3 is TGCGCCAGCAGCCCCGGACAGTCCTATGGCTACACCTTC.

V and J are TRBV6-6 and TRBJ1-1; a weak D match, TRBD1 (5 bases). This CDR3 region has 13 residues. V lost 3 bases to trimming and J lost 7 bases, with 12 bases between them. Germline CDR1 MNHNY, CDR2 SVGAGI (reference sequence). The CDR3 protein is CASSYPTDGEAFF. CDR3 sequence (DNA): TGTGCCAGCAGTTATCCGACAGACGGTGAAGCTTTCTTT.

This rearrangement joins TRBV6-6 to TRBJ2-7; either TRBD1 or TRBD2 may supply D (7 bases each). Trimming took 6 bases from V and 6 from J, leaving 15 bases between them. This CDR3 comprises 13 residues. Germline lookup yields CDR1 MNHNY and CDR2 SVGAGI (reference sequence). CDR3 in amino acids: CASSPDREGEQYF. The DNA of the CDR3 is TGTGCCAGCAGCCCCGACAGGGAGGGCGAGCAGTACTTC.

The chain links TRBV6-5 to TRBJ1-2; no clear D gene. V gave up 0 bases and J gave up 5 bases, with 10 bases separating them. CDR1 is MNHEY, CDR2 SVGAGI, per germline. The CDR3 totals 14 residues. In DNA, the CDR3 is TGTGCCAGCAGTTACTCGAACAGCCGTTATGGCTACACCTTC. It yields the protein CASSYSNSRYGYTF.

The chain couples TRBV30 to TRBJ2-3; D might be TRBD2 (7 bases). CDR1 and CDR2 from the germline V gene are GTSNPN and SVGIG (reference sequence). Trimming stripped 5 bases from V and 6 bases from J, with 15 bases between. This CDR3 is built from 13 residues. CDR3 loop: CAWEGGSSDTQYF. The DNA for the CDR3 is TGTGCCTGGGAGGGGGGGTCTTCCGATACGCAGTATTTT.

V is TRBV6-6 and J is TRBJ2-3; TRBD2 matches at 7 bases. V lost 4 bases, J lost 5 bases, and 9 bases stayed unmatched. The CDR3 is 15 amino acids. Germline-derived CDR1 and CDR2 are MNHNY and SVGAGI (reference sequence). The CDR3 DNA is TGTGCCAGCAGTTCACGGGAGGTGATGTTAGATACGCAGTATTTT. It codes for CASSSREVMLDTQYF.

The V and J genes are TRBV2 and TRBJ1-2, with D maybe TRBD1 (6 bases). V was trimmed by 6 bases and J by 0 bases, leaving 14 bases between them. Germline V CDR1 and CDR2: SNHLY, FYNNEI. This CDR3 region has 15 residues. The CDR3 protein is CASSYERGANYGYTF. The CDR3 DNA sequence: TGTGCCAGCAGCTACGAGAGGGGGGCTAACTATGGCTACACCTTC.

This chain connects TRBV7-7 to TRBJ2-6; D remains unclear. The CDR3 consists of 14 residues. Deletions cut 5 bases from V and 7 bases from J, with 12 bases between. Germline V gene lookup returns CDR1 SSHAT and CDR2 FNYEAQ (reference sequence). The CDR3 DNA reads TGTGCCAGCAGCCCGCCGTCTGAAGCCAACGTCCTGACTTTC. This sequence encodes CASSPPSEANVLTF.

This chain connects TRBV5-1 to TRBJ2-3; TRBD2 aligns across 9 bases. The V segment lost 3 bases and the J segment 3 bases; nucleotides outside the gene matches: 5. Germline CDR1 SGHRS, CDR2 YFSETQ. The CDR3 has 15 residues. In DNA, the CDR3 is TGCGCCAGCAGCTCCGGAGCGGGGGGAACAGATACGCAGTATTTT. Protein: CASSSGAGGTDTQYF. Full variable domain (missing parts from reference TRBV5-1 and TRBJ2-3): KAGVTQTPRYLIKTRGQQVTLSCSPISGHRSVSWYQQTPGQGLQFLFEYFSETQRNKGNFPGRFSGRQFSNSRSEMNVSTLELGDSALYLCASSSGAGGTDTQYFGPGTRLTVL.

The chain employs TRBV19 and TRBJ2-1; D may match TRBD1 or TRBD2 (7 bases each). Germline assignment: CDR1 LNHDA and CDR2 SQIVND (reference sequence). Trimming took off 8 bases at V and 4 bases at J, with 18 bases between the two ends. There are 15 residues in the CDR3. The CDR3 reads CASQERDSSYNEQFF. The DNA for the CDR3 is TGTGCCAGTCAGGAGCGGGACAGCTCTTACAATGAGCAGTTCTTC.

This rearrangement joins TRBV15 to TRBJ2-5; 10 bases match TRBD2. In germline, CDR1 is LNHNV, CDR2 YYDKDF (reference sequence). CDR3 length: 17 residues. J was trimmed by 6 bases and V by 7 bases; bases with no gene match: 17. The CDR3, as DNA: TGTGCCACCACCCGGGGGGTAGCGGGGGGTTTCTCAAAGACCCAGTACTTC. Its translation is CATTRGVAGGFSKTQYF.

The V call is TRBV28, the J call TRBJ2-1, with D perhaps TRBD2 (5 bases). Germline values: CDR1 MDHEN, CDR2 SYDVKM. The V end was cut by 1 base, the J end by 3 bases, with 7 bases between. The CDR3 runs 14 residues. The CDR3, as DNA: TGTGCCAGCAGTTTATCGGACTTCTACAATGAGCAGTTCTTC. Its protein is CASSLSDFYNEQFF. The whole variable domain, remainder taken from reference TRBV28 and TRBJ2-1, is DVKVTQSSRYLVKRTGEKVFLECVQDMDHENMFWYRQDPGLGLRLIYFSYDVKMKEKGDIPEGYSVSREKKERFSLILESASTNQTSMYLCASSLSDFYNEQFFGPGTRLTVL.